The sequence of this TCR beta chain was determined in a study of T cells in Graves' hyperthyroidism and ophthalmopathy. As for the study in general: At initial diagnosis, before any treatment had begun, peripheral blood was obtained.

TCR beta CDR3 sequences were amplified from RNA transcripts. TCR CDR3 underwent first-round RT-PCR with the HTBI primer set. Each CDR3 protein is one row after TCRdb ran MiXCR on the multiplex PCR reads. This table has 350,000 to 500,000 distinct CDR3 sequences, roughly an eighth appearing once. Study-wide results and limits: Model-based prediction identified ophthalmopathy a median about 7 months prior to its onset. Most expanded thyroid clonotypes above 0.001 also appeared in blood.

Germline V gene lookup returns CDR1 SGDLS and CDR2 YYNGEE. Trimming cost V 0 bases and J 4 bases; bases outside gene matches: 4. This CDR3 is built from 16 residues. In its sample, this clonotype was seen many times. What it binds is unknown. The clonotype was recovered from a woman between 18 and 29 years old with Graves' hyperthyroidism. V usage is TRBV9 and J usage is TRBJ2-1, with 10 bases fitting TRBD2. Sequences were obtained from blood. The CDR3 DNA is TGTGCCAGCAGCGTAGTAGCGGGAGGTTCTTACAATGAGCAGTTCTTC. Protein product: CASSVVAGGSYNEQFF.